This T cell receptor (beta chain) was obtained from a study of PD-1 blockade in classical Hodgkin lymphoma. Study observations and caveats: Diversity in CD4+ TCRs, unlike that measured in CD8+ TCRs, had risen significantly by C4D1. Although disease activity or prior therapy may be involved, causes of the repertoire differences remain undefined. Complete responders had baseline diversity similar to newly diagnosed patients.

On this clone itself: Antigen specificity is unknown.

Assay: immunoSEQ multiplex PCR; the TCRdb copy retains only in-frame clones and omits some. The sample has under 75,000 clones, 70% to 90% seen once. CDR3 length equals 12 residues. The V gene lost 2 bases and the J gene lost 6 bases, with 7 bases spanning the gap. CDR1 is SGHTA, CDR2 FQGNSA, per germline. Each patient experienced a relapse that followed autologous stem cell transplantation, and brentuximab vedotin exposure varied. Classifying best responses yielded complete response, partial response or progressive disease. This chain uses TRBV7-2 with TRBJ1-1; tentatively, D is TRBD1 (5 bases). The material was peripheral blood mononuclear cells (PBMCs), obtained before the second cycle of nivolumab. This receptor was identified in a human donor with classical Hodgkin lymphoma. The chain's CDR3 is CASSLWGSEAFF. The DNA of the CDR3 is TGTGCCAGCAGCTTATGGGGGTCTGAAGCTTTCTTT.